These 16 T cell receptor beta chains share one sample of origin, sequenced in a study of T-cell reconstitution after alpha-beta-depleted transplantation in children. This sample's TCRbeta library carried unique molecular identifier barcodes. TCRdb independently ran MiXCR on the PCR reads; one entry per CDR3 protein. In the table there are about 610,000 distinct CDR3 sequences, roughly 27% of which are singletons. Sequenced here: PBMCs, sampled before TCRalphabeta/CD19-depleted stem cell transplant. Every receptor here comes from a boy younger than two with Wiskott-Aldrich syndrome, due to receive a stem cell transplant.

V and J are TRBV15 and TRBJ1-5; D is unclear. The germline gives CDR1 LNHNV, CDR2 YYDKDF (reference sequence). This CDR3 contains 15 residues. Trimming took off 0 bases at V and 3 bases at J, with 9 bases between the two ends. CDR3 in DNA: TGTGCCACCAGCAGAGAGGGTACGGACAATCAGCCCCAGCATTTT. As protein: CATSREGTDNQPQHF.

This clonotype was observed once. The chain uses TRBV18 and TRBJ2-1, with 7 bases fitting TRBD2. This CDR3 region has 16 residues. J lost 4 bases, V lost 2 bases, and 8 bases had no gene match. CDR1 KGHSH and CDR2 LQKENI come from the germline V gene. This chain's CDR3 is CASSPGSPGGYNEQFF. The CDR3 nucleotides are TGTGCCAGCTCACCAGGCAGTCCCGGGGGGTACAATGAGCAGTTCTTC.

The chain combines TRBV6-5 with TRBJ2-1; no definite D call. The germline gives CDR1 MNHEY, CDR2 SVGAGI. V lost 5 bases, J lost 7 bases, and 9 bases lay in between. CDR3 length equals 12 residues. This CDR3 is CASSAVGNEQFF. The CDR3 DNA reads TGTGCCAGCAGTGCCGTCGGGAATGAGCAGTTCTTC.

The CDR3 region has the DNA TGCAGTGCTCGACAGTTATTGGGGCCCCAGCATTTT. This sequence encodes CSARQLLGPQHF. The rearrangement uses TRBV20-1 and TRBJ1-5, with TRBD1 as a possible D gene (5 bases). CDR1 DFQATT and CDR2 SNEGSKA come from the germline V gene (reference sequence). The length of the CDR3 is 12 residues. Deletions cut 5 bases from V and 9 bases from J, with 14 bases between.

A few counts support this clonotype. The CDR3 here is CASSLGVMWGIKYNEQFF. The CDR3 DNA reads TGCGCCAGCAGCTTGGGAGTTATGTGGGGAATCAAGTACAATGAGCAGTTCTTC. The V call is TRBV5-1, the J call TRBJ2-1; D unresolved. The CDR3 loop spans 18 amino acids. The V gene's germline CDR1 is SGHRS and CDR2 YFSETQ. Trimming shortened V by 0 bases and J by 4 bases, and 20 bases separated the two germline ends. The variable domain in full, completed from reference TRBV5-1 and TRBJ2-1, reads KAGVTQTPRYLIKTRGQQVTLSCSPISGHRSVSWYQQTPGQGLQFLFEYFSETQRNKGNFPGRFSGRQFSNSRSEMNVSTLELGDSALYLCASSLGVMWGIKYNEQFFGPGTRLTVL.

V gene TRBV5-1 combines with J gene TRBJ1-6; TRBD1 might be the D (5 bases). From germline, CDR1 is SGHRS and CDR2 YFSETQ. V dropped 5 bases and J dropped 5 bases, with 11 bases sitting between them. CDR3 length: 14 residues. In DNA, the CDR3 is TGCGCCAGCAGTCTTACACAGGATAATTCACCCCTCCACTTT. Its translation: CASSLTQDNSPLHF.

The genes are TRBV5-1 and TRBJ2-5; D is undetermined. Trimming removed 3 bases from V and 2 bases from J, with 11 bases in between. Germline loops: CDR1 SGHRS, CDR2 YFSETQ. CDR3 size: 14 residues. The DNA for the CDR3 is TGCGCCAGCAGCTATAGGTCGTGGCAAGAGACCCAGTACTTC. Protein: CASSYRSWQETQYF. Looking up the rest from reference TRBV5-1 and TRBJ2-5 gives the full variable domain: KAGVTQTPRYLIKTRGQQVTLSCSPISGHRSVSWYQQTPGQGLQFLFEYFSETQRNKGNFPGRFSGRQFSNSRSEMNVSTLELGDSALYLCASSYRSWQETQYFGPGTRLLVL.

This clonotype was recorded a few times. The V and J genes are TRBV20-1 and TRBJ2-5, with D perhaps matching TRBD1 (5 bases). The CDR3 is 12 residues long. CDR1 is DFQATT and CDR2 is SNEGSKA in the germline V gene (reference sequence). The CDR3 protein is CSPTRTWETQYF. DNA of the CDR3: TGCAGCCCTACGCGGACATGGGAGACCCAGTACTTC.

CDR3 protein: CASSLLAGHQEQFF. The DNA of the CDR3 is TGCGCCAGCAGCTTACTAGCGGGCCACCAGGAGCAGTTCTTC. V usage is TRBV5-1 and J usage is TRBJ2-1; 9 nucleotides align to TRBD2. CDR1 SGHRS and CDR2 YFSETQ come from the germline V gene. With 2 bases clipped from V and 10 bases from J, the junction kept 7 bases outside the gene matches. This CDR3 region has 14 residues. The entire variable domain, with the rest obtained from reference TRBV5-1 and TRBJ2-1, is as follows: KAGVTQTPRYLIKTRGQQVTLSCSPISGHRSVSWYQQTPGQGLQFLFEYFSETQRNKGNFPGRFSGRQFSNSRSEMNVSTLELGDSALYLCASSLLAGHQEQFFGPGTRLTVL.

This clonotype occurred a few times. The chain joins TRBV5-6 to TRBJ2-1; 8 bases agree with TRBD2. This CDR3 comprises 15 residues. V was pared by 0 bases and J by 10 bases, with 9 bases of the junction left unmatched. Germline lookup yields CDR1 SGHDT and CDR2 YYEEEE. This CDR3 is CASSLVAAGDQEQFF. In nucleotides, the CDR3 is TGTGCCAGCAGCTTGGTCGCAGCGGGAGATCAGGAGCAGTTCTTC.

The CDR3 region has the DNA TGTGCCAGCAGCGTAGAAGGGGACCAGGAAGATACGCAGTATTTT. Translated: CASSVEGDQEDTQYF. The chain is built from TRBV9 and TRBJ2-3, with D perhaps assigned TRBD1 or TRBD2 (5 bases each). Germline values: CDR1 SGDLS, CDR2 YYNGEE. V dropped 0 bases and J dropped 5 bases, with 13 bases sitting between them. CDR3 length: 15 amino acids. Combining the CDR3 with reference TRBV9 and TRBJ2-3 gives the whole variable domain DSGVTQTPKHLITATGQRVTLRCSPRSGDLSVYWYQQSLDQGLQFLIQYYNGEERAKGNILERFSAQQFPDLHSELNLSSLELGDSALYFCASSVEGDQEDTQYFGPGTRLTVL.

The chain uses TRBV20-1 and TRBJ2-7; TRBD2 aligns across 7 bases. CDR1 is DFQATT, CDR2 SNEGSKA, per germline (reference sequence). V was clipped by 6 bases and J by 1 base; unmatched bases: 12. The CDR3 has 15 amino acids. CDR3 loop: CSARYELAASYEQYF. The CDR3 nucleotides read TGCAGTGCCAGATACGAGCTAGCGGCTTCCTACGAGCAGTACTTC.

V usage is TRBV7-2 and J usage is TRBJ1-2, with 10 bases lining up with TRBD1. V shed 4 bases, J shed 4 bases, and the junction held 12 bases outside the gene matches. The CDR3 spans 17 residues. The V gene's germline CDR1 is SGHTA and CDR2 FQGNSA. CDR3 sequence (DNA): TGTGCCAGCAGCTCCGCCGGGACAGGGGCCCTTGGCTATGGCTACACCTTC. Its translation: CASSSAGTGALGYGYTF.

This clonotype was picked up a small number of times. The CDR3 nucleotides read TGTGCCACCCAACGAGGGGGGGCAATGAGGTCCCTTTCGCCAGATACGCAGTATTTT. Residues: CATQRGGAMRSLSPDTQYF. The rearrangement uses TRBV7-7 and TRBJ2-3; the D gene is possibly TRBD2 (7 bases). Germline V gives CDR1 SSHAT, CDR2 FNYEAQ (reference sequence). The CDR3 consists of 19 residues. Trimming removed 10 bases from V and 4 bases from J, with 33 bases in between.

There are a few counts of this clonotype. This chain connects TRBV7-2 to TRBJ2-7; the D is unclear. This CDR3 is built from 13 residues. V was pared by 5 bases and J by 0 bases, with 8 bases between. Germline lookup yields CDR1 SGHTA and CDR2 FQGNSA. CDR3 loop: CASSTQPSYEQYF. In nucleotides, the CDR3 is TGTGCCAGCAGCACCCAGCCCTCCTACGAGCAGTACTTC.

This clonotype turned up a few times. The chain carries TRBV9 and TRBJ2-7, with 7 bases that match TRBD1. From germline, CDR1 is SGDLS and CDR2 YYNGEE. The junction had 7 bases not matched to a gene; V was cut back by 4 bases and J by 3 bases. The CDR3 extends over 14 amino acids. The CDR3 DNA sequence: TGTGCCAGCAGCAAAAGGGGACAGAACTACGAGCAGTACTTC. Its protein is CASSKRGQNYEQYF.